Below, 28 T cell receptor beta chains from the same sample are listed, as sequenced in a study of response to subunit inactivated influenza vaccine. TCRdb reprocessed the RT-PCR reads via MiXCR and lists one record per CDR3 protein. Among 590,000 or so distinct CDR3 sequences listed, 12% to 15% were seen once. This specimen consisted of PBMCs from blood, obtained 14 to 15 days before vaccination. The source of these receptors is a man aged 50-60 years who received an inactivated influenza vaccine.

This clonotype has just a few counts. CDR3 protein: CASTSRDRGNCNQPQHF. The CDR3 DNA follows: TGTGCCAGCACTAGTAGAGACAGGGGGAACTGCAATCAGCCCCAGCATTTT. V usage is TRBV6-4 and J usage is TRBJ1-5; TRBD1 matches 9 bases. J gave up 2 bases and V 7 bases, and 12 bases lay outside the gene matches. CDR1 and CDR2 (germline): MRHNA, SNTAGT. The CDR3 spans 17 residues.

This clonotype was counted only a few times. The J gene is TRBJ2-2, the V gene TRBV6-2 or TRBV6-3; weak D call: TRBD1 (6 bases). Germline V gene data show CDR1 as MNHEY and CDR2 as SVGEGT. V was clipped by 6 bases and J by 2 bases, with 13 bases between them. CDR3 size: 15 residues. In DNA form, the CDR3 reads TGTGCCAGCAGACTCGGACAGACTAACACCGGGGAGCTGTTTTTT. This codes for CASRLGQTNTGELFF.

In this sample, this clonotype turned up once. V and J are TRBV6-5 and TRBJ2-7; D might be TRBD1 (6 bases). Trimming removed 5 bases from V and 6 bases from J, with 26 bases in between. This CDR3 is 17 amino acids long. Germline V gene sequence: CDR1 MNHEY, CDR2 SVGAGI. CDR3 loop: CASSTTGLRDTGFEQYF. The DNA of the CDR3 is TGTGCCAGCAGTACTACGGGCCTCCGGGACACCGGTTTCGAGCAGTACTTC.

The table lists this clonotype with a few counts. The chain is built from TRBV29-1 and TRBJ2-5; D is unclear. CDR1 is SQVTM and CDR2 is ANQGSEA in the germline V gene. V lost 5 bases and J lost 1, with 8 bases in between. CDR3 length: 12 amino acids. CDR3 bases: TGCAGCGTTTGGACGGCCCAAGAGACCCAGTACTTC. It translates to CSVWTAQETQYF.

The table lists this clonotype with a few counts. The chain has TRBV5-1 and TRBJ1-1; 10 nucleotides align to TRBD1. In germline, CDR1 is SGHRS, CDR2 YFSETQ. V lost 4 bases, J lost 6 bases, and 6 bases stayed unmatched. This CDR3 contains 14 residues. The CDR3 protein is CASSIAGTGAEAFF. The CDR3 DNA reads as TGCGCCAGCAGCATAGCCGGGACAGGGGCTGAAGCTTTCTTT.

V and J are TRBV11-2 and TRBJ2-4; D remains ambiguous. There are 11 residues in the CDR3. Germline V gene lookup returns CDR1 SGHAT and CDR2 FQNNGV. The V and J ends lost 5 bases and 11 bases respectively, with 10 bases between them. CDR3 protein: CASSRERFQYF. As DNA, the CDR3 is TGTGCCAGCAGCAGGGAACGCTTTCAGTACTTC.

This clonotype was observed a single time. This rearrangement joins TRBV20-1 to TRBJ2-1, with 11 bases fitting TRBD2. CDR1 is DFQATT and CDR2 is SNEGSKA in the germline V gene (reference sequence). J gave up 10 bases and V 5 bases, and 10 bases lay outside the gene matches. This CDR3 has 14 amino acids. The CDR3: CSAAQGLAVKEQFF. CDR3 DNA sequence: TGCAGTGCTGCTCAGGGACTAGCGGTTAAGGAGCAGTTCTTC.

This clonotype occurred a few times. The J gene is TRBJ1-2, the V gene TRBV21-1. TRBV21-1 is flagged as a pseudogene. CDR3 length: 15 amino acids. CDR3 residues: CASRTNRSPLGGYTF. The CDR3 coding sequence is TGTGCCAGCAGAACCAACAGGTCCCCGCTTGGTGGCTACACCTTC.

The sample holds many counts of this clonotype. The chain is built from TRBV4-1 and TRBJ2-3; D remains ambiguous. CDR1 MGHRA and CDR2 YSYEKL come from the germline V gene. Trimming shortened V by 1 base and J by 0 bases, and 8 bases separated the two germline ends. The length of the CDR3 is 15 residues. The CDR3 sequence is CASSQASASTDTQYF. DNA of the CDR3: TGCGCCAGCAGCCAAGCGTCAGCCAGCACAGATACGCAGTATTTT.

This clonotype has just a few counts. The chain carries TRBV24-1 and TRBJ1-1; D possibly corresponds to TRBD1 (5 bases). The CDR3 is made up of 11 amino acids. Between the trimmed V and J ends, which lost 9 bases and 4 bases, there was a span of 8 bases. Germline V lookup: CDR1 KGHDR, CDR2 SFDVKD. Here the CDR3 reads CATEQGTEAFF. DNA for the CDR3: TGTGCCACCGAGCAGGGCACTGAAGCTTTCTTT.

The chain combines TRBV10-3 with TRBJ1-1; no clear D gene. Germline loops: CDR1 ENHRY, CDR2 SYGVKD. There are 12 residues in the CDR3. Trimming took 8 bases from V and 2 from J, leaving 9 bases between them. This chain's CDR3 is CAIGPGNTEAFF. In nucleotides, the CDR3 is TGTGCCATCGGGCCGGGTAACACTGAAGCTTTCTTT.

Note on this clonotype: A read error may account for a junction end that differs from germline. The J gene is TRBJ2-7, the V gene TRBV9, with a weak D call TRBD1 (6 bases). Germline-derived CDR1 and CDR2 are SGDLS and YYNGEE. The CDR3 runs to 14 residues. Here the CDR3 DNA reads TGTGCCGGCAGCAAGGACAGTACCCTCGGCGAGCAGTACTTC. Its protein is CAGSKDSTLGEQYF.

Concerning this clonotype itself: A much bigger clone sits one base away, suggesting this may be a read error. The chain couples TRBV4-1 to TRBJ2-7, with D perhaps TRBD2 (5 bases). The germline CDR1 and CDR2 sequences are MGHRA and YSYEKL. The V and J ends lost 4 bases and 2 bases respectively, with 18 bases between them. This CDR3 has 16 amino acids. The CDR3 is CASSLVGRALPYEQYF. CDR3 DNA sequence: TGCGCCAGCAGCCTAGTCGGGCGGGCTCTCCCCTACGAGCAGTACTTC.

About this clonotype: One end of the junction varies from germline; a read error may be responsible. The chain joins TRBV18 to TRBJ2-7; D gene uncertain. The germline CDR1 and CDR2 sequences are KGHSH and LQKENI. This CDR3 has 12 residues. The CDR3 is CASSPTPYKQYF. The CDR3 nucleotides read TGTGCCAGCTCACCGACCCCCTACAAGCAGTACTTC.

A remark on this clonotype: The junction shows a germline mismatch at one end, possibly a read error. The J gene is TRBJ2-5, the V gene TRBV14; D is unresolved. This CDR3 comprises 13 residues. CDR1 and CDR2 from the germline V gene are SGHDN and FVKESK. The CDR3 DNA reads TGTGCCAGCAGCCTCTACACCCAAGGGACCCAGTACTTC. Translated, it gives CASSLYTQGTQYF.

A note on this clonotype: One end of the junction does not line up with germline, which may come from a read error. V and J are TRBV7-2 and TRBJ1-5; D uncertain. CDR3 length: 14 amino acids. Germline CDR1 reads SGHTA; CDR2 reads FQGNSA. CDR3 sequence: CASSQNLGNQPRHF. In nucleotides, the CDR3 is TGTGCCAGCAGCCAGAACTTAGGCAATCAGCCCCGGCATTTT.

There are a few counts of this clonotype. The chain links TRBV6-1 to TRBJ2-1; 8 positions agree with TRBD2. This CDR3 is 17 amino acids long. The germline V gene encodes CDR1 MNHNS and CDR2 SASEGT. V was pared by 4 bases and J by 0 bases, with 8 bases of the junction left unmatched. CDR3 region: CASSVFLAGSSYNEQFF. The CDR3 DNA is TGTGCCAGCAGTGTCTTTTTAGCGGGGAGCTCCTACAATGAGCAGTTCTTC.

This clonotype was observed at least ten times. The chain is built from TRBV6-2 or TRBV6-3 and TRBJ2-7, with D tentatively TRBD2 (5 bases). CDR1 is MNHEY, CDR2 SVGEGT, per germline. The CDR3 has 12 amino acids. Trimming pared 0 bases from V and 7 bases from J, leaving 7 bases between. This CDR3 is CASSYSRAEQYF. The CDR3 bases are TGTGCCAGCAGTTACTCGAGGGCTGAGCAGTACTTC.

This clonotype showed up just once. In DNA, the CDR3 is TGTGCCAGCAGTGAAGGCTGGACAGGGGGCGACGAGCAGTACTTC. As protein: CASSEGWTGGDEQYF. The chain uses TRBV6-1 and TRBJ2-7; the match to TRBD1 covers 11 bases. J was trimmed by 5 bases and V by 1 base; bases with no gene match: 4. Per the germline V gene, CDR1 is MNHNS and CDR2 is SASEGT. There are 15 residues in the CDR3.

This chain connects TRBV19 to TRBJ2-1, with TRBD2 matching over 7 bases. CDR1 LNHDA and CDR2 SQIVND come from the germline V gene (reference sequence). The V segment lost 5 bases and the J segment 8 bases; nucleotides outside the gene matches: 6. The CDR3 has 13 amino acids. CDR3 protein: CASSLTRGDEQFF. CDR3 DNA sequence: TGTGCCAGTAGTCTGACTCGGGGGGATGAGCAGTTCTTC.

A word on this clonotype: Mismatch with germline at one junction end may stem from a read error. The V call is TRBV27, the J call TRBJ1-2, with a tentative D call TRBD1 (5 bases). In germline, CDR1 is MNHEY, CDR2 SMNVEV (reference sequence). The CDR3 totals 15 residues. This CDR3 is CASRPGRTGYYGDTF. In nucleotides, the CDR3 is TGTGCCAGCAGGCCTGGACGAACAGGCTACTATGGCGACACCTTC.

This clonotype was observed a handful of times. This chain joins TRBV27 and TRBJ1-6; D may be TRBD1 (5 bases). V lost 2 bases and J lost 14, with 22 bases in between. The CDR3 loop spans 16 amino acids. Per the germline V gene, CDR1 is MNHEY and CDR2 is SMNVEV (reference sequence). The CDR3, as DNA: TGTGCCAGCAGTTTAACTGGACAACCGTCGGGGGTGGCCCTCCACTTT. Translating it yields CASSLTGQPSGVALHF.

This clonotype appeared a few times. The rearrangement joins TRBV29-1 to TRBJ2-3; D might be TRBD1 (5 bases). V was clipped by 2 bases and J by 4 bases, with 13 bases between them. The CDR3 has 14 residues. Germline V lookup: CDR1 SQVTM, CDR2 ANQGSEA. CDR3 region: CSVEYGSGPDTQYF. The CDR3 DNA is TGCAGCGTTGAATACGGCTCAGGGCCAGATACGCAGTATTTT.

There are a few counts of this clonotype. V usage is TRBV5-1 and J usage is TRBJ2-3; TRBD2 aligns across 14 bases. After removal of 3 bases from V and 2 bases from J, the junction contained 8 bases not matched to a gene. From germline, CDR1 is SGHRS and CDR2 YFSETQ. The CDR3 contains 18 residues. The CDR3 here is CASSSGLAGAKFTDTQYF. As DNA, the CDR3 is TGCGCCAGCAGCTCGGGACTAGCGGGGGCTAAATTCACAGATACGCAGTATTTT.

This clonotype was picked up a small number of times. The gene calls are TRBV12-3 or TRBV12-4 and TRBJ2-7; D may correspond to TRBD1 or TRBD2 (6 bases each). Trimming cost V 4 bases and J 5 bases, with 24 bases left between them. The CDR3 runs to 17 residues. This chain's CDR3 is CASSSLLGGRRYHEQYF. The CDR3 coding sequence is TGTGCCAGCAGTTCCCTCTTAGGGGGGAGGAGGTACCACGAGCAGTACTTC.

This chain links TRBV5-1 with TRBJ2-2; TRBD2 matches 10 bases. With 2 bases clipped from V and 4 bases from J, the junction kept 5 bases outside the gene matches. The V gene's germline CDR1 is SGHRS and CDR2 YFSETQ. CDR3 length: 16 amino acids. In DNA, the CDR3 is TGCGCCAGCAGCTTAACGTGGACTAGCGGCACCGGGGAGCTGTTTTTT. Residues: CASSLTWTSGTGELFF.

The sample holds many counts of this clonotype. The J gene is TRBJ2-3, the V gene TRBV4-1, with unresolved D. Trimming removed 1 base at V and 2 bases at J, with 4 bases between. The germline CDR1 and CDR2 sequences are MGHRA and YSYEKL. This CDR3 has 13 amino acids. The CDR3 DNA reads TGCGCCAGCAGCCAAGCCCCCACAGATACGCAGTATTTT. Translating it yields CASSQAPTDTQYF.

The chain links TRBV20-1 to TRBJ2-1; TRBD2 aligns across 10 bases. CDR1 and CDR2 (germline): DFQATT, SNEGSKA (reference sequence). This CDR3 comprises 16 residues. J gave up 3 bases and V 0 bases, and 5 bases lay outside the gene matches. This chain's CDR3 is CSARDPSGRHYNEQFF. DNA of the CDR3: TGCAGTGCTAGAGACCCTAGCGGGAGACACTACAATGAGCAGTTCTTC.